This entry lists 16 T cell receptor beta chains sequenced from one sample in a study of T cell repertoires in cytomegalovirus infection. TCRdb processed the reads anew with MiXCR; each CDR3 protein has one entry. Of approximately 550,000 distinct CDR3 sequences in the sample, 16% were seen once. The sequencing sample was made of CD8+ T cells from PBMCs. These receptors originate from a human donor in good health (CMV status not recorded). Some clones in this sample may be carry-over from other donors' samples.

There are a few counts of this clonotype. This chain uses TRBV9 with TRBJ2-3; D not certain. Germline CDR1 is SGDLS and CDR2 is YYNGEE. The CDR3 covers 11 residues. V dropped 0 bases and J dropped 7 bases, with 3 bases sitting between them. CDR3 sequence reads: CASSVDYTQYF. DNA of the CDR3: TGTGCCAGCAGCGTAGATTATACGCAGTATTTT.

This clonotype was counted between two and nine times. The genes are TRBV7-6 and TRBJ2-1; 7 bases map to TRBD2. The germline V gene encodes CDR1 SGHVS and CDR2 FNYEAQ. With 4 bases clipped from V and 4 bases from J, the junction kept 7 bases outside the gene matches. The CDR3 sequence is 15 residues long. CDR3 nucleotide sequence: TGTGCCAGCAGCTCCCGGGGGGAAAAGTACAATGAGCAGTTCTTC. Encoded protein: CASSSRGEKYNEQFF.

This clonotype was counted between two and nine times. V usage is TRBV7-6 and J usage is TRBJ1-2, with TRBD1 identical over 7 bases. The V and J ends lost 5 bases and 7 bases, in that order; junction bases with no gene match: 10. The CDR3 loop spans 14 amino acids. CDR1 and CDR2 from the germline V gene are SGHVS and FNYEAQ. Here the CDR3 reads CASSNSLTGAGYTF. In DNA, the CDR3 is TGTGCCAGCAGCAACTCCCTTACAGGGGCTGGCTACACCTTC.

The rearrangement joins TRBV11-3 to TRBJ2-5, with D possibly TRBD1 on 5 matching bases. Per the germline V gene, CDR1 is SGHNT and CDR2 is YENEEA. This CDR3 contains 14 residues. Trimming took off 2 bases at V and 5 bases at J, with 12 bases between the two ends. Written as DNA, the CDR3 is TGTGCCAGCAGCTTACCTGGGGCCGGGGAGACCCAGTACTTC. This gives the protein CASSLPGAGETQYF.

This clonotype has a count of ten or more. V usage is TRBV7-8 and J usage is TRBJ2-5; 8 positions agree with TRBD2. V was pared by 8 bases and J by 5 bases, with 10 bases of the junction left unmatched. Germline V gene lookup returns CDR1 SGHVS and CDR2 FQNEAQ. The CDR3 is made up of 14 amino acids. In DNA form, the CDR3 reads TGTGCCAGCGATCGGCGGGGGGCCGGGGAGACCCAGTACTTC. Its protein product is CASDRRGAGETQYF. The full variable domain, rest sourced from reference TRBV7-8 and TRBJ2-5, is GAGVSQSPRYKVAKRGQDVALRCDPISGHVSLFWYQQALGQGPEFLTYFQNEAQLDKSGLPSDRFFAERPEGSVSTLKIQRTQQEDSAVYLCASDRRGAGETQYFGPGTRLLVL.

The gene calls are TRBV5-6 and TRBJ1-6, with 8 bases aligning to TRBD1. This CDR3 comprises 17 residues. Trimming took 4 bases from V and 0 from J; bases not matched to a gene: 6. The germline V gene encodes CDR1 SGHDT and CDR2 YYEEEE. The CDR3 reads CASSAGTGNSYNSPLHF. CDR3 in DNA: TGTGCCAGCAGCGCTGGGACAGGCAACTCCTATAATTCACCCCTCCACTTT.

At least ten counts were recorded for this clonotype. The chain uses TRBV6-5 and TRBJ1-2; D not certain. V was cut by 2 bases and J by 2 bases, with 6 bases left in between. The CDR3 is 13 residues long. Germline CDR1 is MNHEY and CDR2 is SVGAGI. The CDR3 DNA is TGTGCCAGCAGTTACGGCCGGAACTATGGCTACACCTTC. Translated, it gives CASSYGRNYGYTF.

The V and J genes are TRBV6-1 and TRBJ1-5; D unresolved. Trimming stripped 11 bases from V and 2 bases from J, with 13 bases between. The V gene's germline CDR1 is MNHNS and CDR2 SASEGT. The CDR3 extends over 13 amino acids. In DNA form, the CDR3 reads TGTGCCTGCGAAGGAGGACGCAATCAGCCCCAGCATTTT. Translation: CACEGGRNQPQHF.

This clonotype was detected a few times. The rearrangement joins TRBV6-2 or TRBV6-3 to TRBJ2-3; 7 bases line up with TRBD2. The CDR3 spans 15 residues. CDR1 MNHEY and CDR2 SVGEGT come from the germline V gene. Trimming removed 2 bases from V and 2 bases from J; junction bases left unmatched: 4. For the CDR3, the DNA is TGTGCCAGCAGTTACAGGGACTACCTCACAGATACGCAGTATTTT. It yields the protein CASSYRDYLTDTQYF.

Many counts were recorded for this clonotype. The chain recombines TRBV13 with TRBJ1-6, with 8 positions matching TRBD1. The ends lost 3 bases at V and 7 bases at J; junction bases unmatched: 5. Germline V lookup: CDR1 PRHDT, CDR2 FYEKMQ (reference sequence). This CDR3 has 15 amino acids. As DNA, the CDR3 is TGTGCCAGCAGCTTGGGGGACAGGCGGAATTCACCCCTCCACTTT. Protein product: CASSLGDRRNSPLHF. Using reference TRBV13 and TRBJ1-6 for the parts outside the CDR3, the full variable domain is AAGVIQSPRHLIKEKRETATLKCYPIPRHDTVYWYQQGPGQDPQFLISFYEKMQSDKGSIPDRFSAQQFSDYHSELNMSSLELGDSALYFCASSLGDRRNSPLHFGNGTRLTVT.

Concerning this clonotype: This CDR3 is missing its conserved last phenylalanine or tryptophan, likely due to a read error. CDR3: CASSDLAIEQFS. In DNA form, the CDR3 reads TGTGCCAGCAGTGACCTAGCGATCGAGCAGTTCTCC. The rearrangement joins TRBV6-6 to TRBJ2-1; D is possibly TRBD2 (6 bases). Trimming cost V 5 bases and J 10 bases, with 12 bases left between them. CDR3 length: 12 residues. From germline, CDR1 is MNHNY and CDR2 SVGAGI (reference sequence).

The rearrangement links TRBV30 to TRBJ1-2, with D possibly TRBD1 on 5 matching bases. From germline, CDR1 is GTSNPN and CDR2 SVGIG (reference sequence). V lost 1 base to trimming and J lost 8 bases, with 11 bases between them. This CDR3 is 12 amino acids long. CDR3 in DNA: TGTGCCTGGAGTGAGTGGGACCCGGGCTACACCTTC. Residues: CAWSEWDPGYTF.

This clonotype was observed at least ten times. The rearrangement links TRBV4-1 to TRBJ2-7; 8 nucleotides line up with TRBD1. The CDR3 runs to 14 residues. The germline gives CDR1 MGHRA, CDR2 YSYEKL. The junction had 3 bases not matched to a gene; V was cut back by 1 base and J by 4 bases. The CDR3 nucleotides are TGCGCCAGCAGCCAAGGACAGGGGACGTACGAGCAGTACTTC. Its protein is CASSQGQGTYEQYF.

This clonotype was observed many times. This chain links TRBV7-9 with TRBJ2-1; 7 bases map to TRBD2. This CDR3 is built from 16 residues. J was trimmed by 10 bases and V by 1 base; bases with no gene match: 13. CDR1 is SEHNR and CDR2 is FQNEAQ in the germline V gene (reference sequence). This CDR3 is CASSLGGSGSFKEQFF. In DNA, the CDR3 is TGTGCCAGCAGCTTAGGTGGTAGCGGGTCCTTCAAAGAGCAGTTCTTC.

This sequence joins TRBV10-3 and TRBJ2-7; no clear D gene. This CDR3 is built from 16 residues. The ends were cut back, 3 bases at V and 0 bases at J, with 15 bases in the middle. CDR1 is ENHRY and CDR2 is SYGVKD in the germline V gene. The CDR3 DNA sequence: TGTGCCATCAGTGACGAGTATAGCTCCAGCTCCTACGAGCAGTACTTC. Translating it yields CAISDEYSSSSYEQYF.

This clonotype appeared many times. The chain joins TRBV4-1 to TRBJ1-1; the match to TRBD1 covers 12 bases. The CDR3 length is 17 residues. Looked up from germline, CDR1 is MGHRA and CDR2 is YSYEKL. V shed 7 bases and J 0 bases; nucleotides not matched to a gene: 9. Here the CDR3 reads CASNPQGQGALNTEAFF. For the CDR3, the DNA is TGCGCCAGCAACCCCCAGGGACAGGGGGCCCTGAACACTGAAGCTTTCTTT.